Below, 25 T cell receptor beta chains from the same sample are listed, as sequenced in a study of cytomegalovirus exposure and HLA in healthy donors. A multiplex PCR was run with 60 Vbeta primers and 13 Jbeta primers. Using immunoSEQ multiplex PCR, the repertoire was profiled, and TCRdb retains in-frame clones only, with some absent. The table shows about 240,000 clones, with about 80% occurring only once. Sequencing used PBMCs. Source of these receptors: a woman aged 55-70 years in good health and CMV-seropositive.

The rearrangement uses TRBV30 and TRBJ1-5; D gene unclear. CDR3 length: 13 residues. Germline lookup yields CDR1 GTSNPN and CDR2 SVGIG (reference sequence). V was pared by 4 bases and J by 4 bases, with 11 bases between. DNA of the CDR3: TGTGCCTGGAACCCCTATTGGAATCAGCCCCAGCATTTT. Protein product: CAWNPYWNQPQHF.

CDR3 protein: CASSQGGKGIYEQYF. CDR3 in DNA: TGCGCCAGCAGCCAAGGGGGTAAGGGGATCTACGAGCAGTACTTC. The V call is TRBV4-1, the J call TRBJ2-7; TRBD1 is a possible D gene (5 bases). The germline V and J ends were trimmed by 1 base and 3 bases, with 13 bases remaining between them. The CDR3 is made up of 15 amino acids. Germline V gene data show CDR1 as MGHRA and CDR2 as YSYEKL.

The CDR3 sequence: CASGWGADTQYF. The DNA for the CDR3 is TGTGCTAGTGGGTGGGGGGCAGATACGCAGTATTTT. The chain has TRBV12-5 and TRBJ2-3; D is perhaps TRBD2 (6 bases). The germline V gene encodes CDR1 LGHNT and CDR2 FRNRAP. Trimming took 6 bases from V and 4 from J, leaving 8 bases between them. The CDR3 length is 12 residues.

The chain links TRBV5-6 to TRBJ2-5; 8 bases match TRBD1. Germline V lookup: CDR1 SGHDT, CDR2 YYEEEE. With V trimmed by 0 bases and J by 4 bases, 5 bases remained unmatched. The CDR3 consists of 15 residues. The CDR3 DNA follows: TGTGCCAGCAGCTTGGGGGCAGGGGGCCGAGAGACCCAGTACTTC. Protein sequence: CASSLGAGGRETQYF. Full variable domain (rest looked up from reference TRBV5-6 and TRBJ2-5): DAGVTQSPTHLIKTRGQQVTLRCSPKSGHDTVSWYQQALGQGPQFIFQYYEEEERQRGNFPDRFSGHQFPNYSSELNVNALLLGDSALYLCASSLGAGGRETQYFGPGTRLLVL.

The CDR3, as DNA: TGTGCCAGCAGTTTGGGGGCAGCACAAGAGACCCAGTACTTC. This sequence encodes CASSLGAAQETQYF. The chain carries TRBV28 and TRBJ2-5, with D perhaps matching TRBD1 (6 bases). The CDR3 runs 14 residues. Trimming removed 3 bases from V and 2 bases from J, with 10 bases in between. CDR1 MDHEN and CDR2 SYDVKM come from the germline V gene.

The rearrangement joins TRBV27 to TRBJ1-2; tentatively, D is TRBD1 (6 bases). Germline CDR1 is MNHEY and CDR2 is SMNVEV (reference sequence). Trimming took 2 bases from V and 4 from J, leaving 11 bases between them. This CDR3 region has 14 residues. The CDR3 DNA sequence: TGTGCCAGCAGTTTACTTCAGGGGAGCTATGGCTACACCTTC. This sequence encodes CASSLLQGSYGYTF.

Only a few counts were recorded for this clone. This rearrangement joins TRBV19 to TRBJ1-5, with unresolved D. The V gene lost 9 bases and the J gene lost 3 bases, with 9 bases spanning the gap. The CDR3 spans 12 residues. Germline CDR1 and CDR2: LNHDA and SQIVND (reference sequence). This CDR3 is CASNRFNQPQHF. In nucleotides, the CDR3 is TGTGCCAGCAACAGATTCAATCAGCCCCAGCATTTT.

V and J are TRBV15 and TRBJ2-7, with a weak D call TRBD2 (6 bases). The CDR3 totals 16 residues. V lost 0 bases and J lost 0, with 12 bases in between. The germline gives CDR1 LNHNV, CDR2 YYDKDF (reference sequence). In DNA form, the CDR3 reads TGTGCCACCAGCAGAGATACAGCGGGTCCCTCCTACGAGCAGTACTTC. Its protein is CATSRDTAGPSYEQYF.

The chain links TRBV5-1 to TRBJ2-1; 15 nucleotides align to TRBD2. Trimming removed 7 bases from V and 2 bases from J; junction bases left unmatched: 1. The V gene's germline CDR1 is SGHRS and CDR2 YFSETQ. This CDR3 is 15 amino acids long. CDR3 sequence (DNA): TGCGCCAGCGGACTAGCGGGAGGGCCCTACAATGAGCAGTTCTTC. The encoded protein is CASGLAGGPYNEQFF.

CDR3 residues: CASSEWGRSYNSPLHF. Here the CDR3 DNA reads TGTGCCAGCAGTGAATGGGGCAGGTCCTATAATTCACCCCTCCACTTT. This chain connects TRBV6-1 to TRBJ1-6, with D possibly TRBD1 on 5 matching bases. Looked up from germline, CDR1 is MNHNS and CDR2 is SASEGT. The ends were cut back, 2 bases at V and 1 base at J, with 9 bases in the middle. The CDR3 extends over 16 amino acids.

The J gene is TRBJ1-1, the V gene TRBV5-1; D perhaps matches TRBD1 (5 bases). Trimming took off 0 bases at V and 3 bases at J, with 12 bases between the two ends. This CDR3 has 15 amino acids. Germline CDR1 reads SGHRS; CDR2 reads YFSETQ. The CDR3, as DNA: TGCGCCAGCAGCTTGGCGGGGGGGGAGTACACTGAAGCTTTCTTT. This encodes CASSLAGGEYTEAFF. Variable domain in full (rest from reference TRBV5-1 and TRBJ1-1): KAGVTQTPRYLIKTRGQQVTLSCSPISGHRSVSWYQQTPGQGLQFLFEYFSETQRNKGNFPGRFSGRQFSNSRSEMNVSTLELGDSALYLCASSLAGGEYTEAFFGQGTRLTVV.

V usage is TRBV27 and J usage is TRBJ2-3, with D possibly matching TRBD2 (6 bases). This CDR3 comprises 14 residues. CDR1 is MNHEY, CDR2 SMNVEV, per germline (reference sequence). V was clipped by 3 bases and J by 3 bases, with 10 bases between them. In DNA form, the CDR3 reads TGTGCCAGCAGTTTTGCGGGACGGACAGATACGCAGTATTTT. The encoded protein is CASSFAGRTDTQYF.

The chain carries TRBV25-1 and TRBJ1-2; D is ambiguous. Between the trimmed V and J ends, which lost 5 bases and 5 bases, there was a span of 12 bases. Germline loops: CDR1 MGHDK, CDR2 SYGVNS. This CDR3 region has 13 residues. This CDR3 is CASSPTTGYGYTF. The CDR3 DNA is TGTGCCAGCAGTCCCACCACGGGGTATGGCTACACCTTC.

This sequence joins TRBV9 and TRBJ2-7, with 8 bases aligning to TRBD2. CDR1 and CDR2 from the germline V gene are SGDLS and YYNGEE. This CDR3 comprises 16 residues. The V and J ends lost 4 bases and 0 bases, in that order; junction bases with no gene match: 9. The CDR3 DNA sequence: TGTGCCAGCAGCTCTCTGGGTACTAGCGGCTCCTACGAGCAGTACTTC. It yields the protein CASSSLGTSGSYEQYF.

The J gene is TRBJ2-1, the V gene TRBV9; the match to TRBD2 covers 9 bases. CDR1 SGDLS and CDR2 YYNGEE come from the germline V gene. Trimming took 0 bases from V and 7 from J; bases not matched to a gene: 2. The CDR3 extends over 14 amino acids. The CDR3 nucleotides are TGTGCCAGCAGCGTAGGGGGACTAGCAAATGAGCAGTTCTTC. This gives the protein CASSVGGLANEQFF.

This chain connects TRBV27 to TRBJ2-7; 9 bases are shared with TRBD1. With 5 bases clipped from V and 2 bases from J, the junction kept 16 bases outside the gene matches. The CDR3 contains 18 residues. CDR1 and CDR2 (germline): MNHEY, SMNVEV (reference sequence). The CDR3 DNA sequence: TGTGCCAGCAGTCTCCCCCCCCCTCGGGACAGGGTAACCTACGAGCAGTACTTC. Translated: CASSLPPPRDRVTYEQYF.

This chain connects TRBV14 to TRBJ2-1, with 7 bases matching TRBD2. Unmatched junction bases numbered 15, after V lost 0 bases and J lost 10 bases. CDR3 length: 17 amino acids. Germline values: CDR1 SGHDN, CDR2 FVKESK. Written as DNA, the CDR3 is TGTGCCAGCAGCCAAGATCGAGCTAGCGGAGCCCTGGGAGAGCAGTTCTTC. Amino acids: CASSQDRASGALGEQFF.

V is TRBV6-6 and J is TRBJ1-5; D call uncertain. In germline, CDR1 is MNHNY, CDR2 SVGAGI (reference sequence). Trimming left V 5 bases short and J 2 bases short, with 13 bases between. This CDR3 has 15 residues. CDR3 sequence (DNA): TGTGCCAGCAGTACCAACACCGGGGGCAATCAGCCCCAGCATTTT. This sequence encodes CASSTNTGGNQPQHF.

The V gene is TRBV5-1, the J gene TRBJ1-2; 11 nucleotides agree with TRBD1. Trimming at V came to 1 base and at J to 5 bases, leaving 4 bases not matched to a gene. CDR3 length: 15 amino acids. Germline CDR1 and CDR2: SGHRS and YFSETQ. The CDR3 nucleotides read TGCGCCAGCAGCTTGACCGGGACAGGGGGTTATGGCTACACCTTC. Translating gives CASSLTGTGGYGYTF.

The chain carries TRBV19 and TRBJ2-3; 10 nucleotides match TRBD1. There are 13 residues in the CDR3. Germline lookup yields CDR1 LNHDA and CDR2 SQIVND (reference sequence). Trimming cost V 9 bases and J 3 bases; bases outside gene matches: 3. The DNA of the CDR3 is TGTGCCAGCGGGACAGGGGTGACAGATACGCAGTATTTT. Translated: CASGTGVTDTQYF. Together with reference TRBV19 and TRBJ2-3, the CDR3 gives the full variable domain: DGGITQSPKYLFRKEGQNVTLSCEQNLNHDAMYWYRQDPGQGLRLIYYSQIVNDFQKGDIAEGYSVSREKKESFPLTVTSAQKNPTAFYLCASGTGVTDTQYFGPGTRLTVL.

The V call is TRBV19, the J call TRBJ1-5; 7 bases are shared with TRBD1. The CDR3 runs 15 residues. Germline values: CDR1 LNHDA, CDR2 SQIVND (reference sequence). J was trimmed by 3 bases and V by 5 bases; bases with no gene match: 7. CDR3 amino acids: CASSLPDRANQPQHF. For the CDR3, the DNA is TGTGCCAGTAGTCTTCCTGACAGGGCCAATCAGCCCCAGCATTTT.

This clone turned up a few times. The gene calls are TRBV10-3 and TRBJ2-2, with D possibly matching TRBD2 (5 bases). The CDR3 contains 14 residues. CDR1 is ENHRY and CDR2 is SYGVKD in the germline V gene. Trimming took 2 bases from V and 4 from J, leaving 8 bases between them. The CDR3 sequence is CAISEGLSTGELFF. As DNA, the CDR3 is TGTGCCATCAGTGAGGGACTGAGCACCGGGGAGCTGTTTTTT.

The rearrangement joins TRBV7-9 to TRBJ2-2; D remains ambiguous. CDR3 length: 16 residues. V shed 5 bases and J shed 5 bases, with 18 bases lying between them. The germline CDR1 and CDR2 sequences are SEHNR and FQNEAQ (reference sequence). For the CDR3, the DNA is TGTGCCAGCAGCGAACCCGGGTCCTTGAGGACCGGGGAGCTGTTTTTT. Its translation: CASSEPGSLRTGELFF.

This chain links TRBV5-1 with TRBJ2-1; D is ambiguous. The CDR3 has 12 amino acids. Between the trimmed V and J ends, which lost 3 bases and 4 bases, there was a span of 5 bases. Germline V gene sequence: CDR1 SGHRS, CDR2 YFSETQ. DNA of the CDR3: TGCGCCAGCAGCTATATATACAATGAGCAGTTCTTC. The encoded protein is CASSYIYNEQFF.

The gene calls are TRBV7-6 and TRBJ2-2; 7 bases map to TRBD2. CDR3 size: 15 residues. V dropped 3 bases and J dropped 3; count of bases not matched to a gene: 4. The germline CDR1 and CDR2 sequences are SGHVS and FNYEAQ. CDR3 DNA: TGTGCCAGCAGCTTGACGGCGGGGGACACCGGGGAGCTGTTTTTT. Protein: CASSLTAGDTGELFF.